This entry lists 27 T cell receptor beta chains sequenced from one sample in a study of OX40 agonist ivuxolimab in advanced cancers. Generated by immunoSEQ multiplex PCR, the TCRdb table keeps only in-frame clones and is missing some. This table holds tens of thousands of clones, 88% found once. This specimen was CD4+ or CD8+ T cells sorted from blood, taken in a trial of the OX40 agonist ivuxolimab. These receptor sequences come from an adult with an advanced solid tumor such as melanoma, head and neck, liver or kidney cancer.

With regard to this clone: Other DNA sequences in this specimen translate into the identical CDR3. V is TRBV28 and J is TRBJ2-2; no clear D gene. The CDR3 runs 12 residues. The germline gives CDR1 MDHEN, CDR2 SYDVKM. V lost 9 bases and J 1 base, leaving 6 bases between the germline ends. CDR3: CASWGNTGELFF. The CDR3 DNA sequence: TGTGCCAGTTGGGGGAACACCGGGGAGCTGTTTTTT.

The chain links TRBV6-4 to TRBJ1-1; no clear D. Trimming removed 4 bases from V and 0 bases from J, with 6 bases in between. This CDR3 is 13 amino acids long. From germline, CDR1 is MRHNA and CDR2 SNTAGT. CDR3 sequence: CASSVSLNTEAFF. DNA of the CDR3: TGTGCCAGCAGTGTTAGTCTGAACACTGAAGCTTTCTTT.

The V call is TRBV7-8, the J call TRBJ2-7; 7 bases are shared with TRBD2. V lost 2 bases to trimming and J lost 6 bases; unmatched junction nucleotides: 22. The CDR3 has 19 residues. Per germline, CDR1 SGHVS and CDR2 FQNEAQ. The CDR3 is CASSLMAGGGGRFRSEQYF. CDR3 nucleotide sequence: TGTGCCAGCAGCTTAATGGCTGGCGGCGGGGGAAGGTTTCGGAGCGAGCAGTACTTC.

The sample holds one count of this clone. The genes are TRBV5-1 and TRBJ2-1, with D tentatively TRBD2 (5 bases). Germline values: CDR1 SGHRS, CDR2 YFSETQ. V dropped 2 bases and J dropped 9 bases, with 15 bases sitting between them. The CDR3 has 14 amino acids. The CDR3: CASSFGGREGEQFF. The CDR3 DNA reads TGCGCCAGCAGCTTTGGTGGGCGCGAGGGTGAGCAGTTCTTC.

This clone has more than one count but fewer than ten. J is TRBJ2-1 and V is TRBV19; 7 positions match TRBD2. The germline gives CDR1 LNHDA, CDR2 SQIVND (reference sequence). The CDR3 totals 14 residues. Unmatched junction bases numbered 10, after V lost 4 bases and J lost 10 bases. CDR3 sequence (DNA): TGTGCCAGTAGTAGCGGGAGCCACCAAGGGGAGCAGTTCTTC. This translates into CASSSGSHQGEQFF.

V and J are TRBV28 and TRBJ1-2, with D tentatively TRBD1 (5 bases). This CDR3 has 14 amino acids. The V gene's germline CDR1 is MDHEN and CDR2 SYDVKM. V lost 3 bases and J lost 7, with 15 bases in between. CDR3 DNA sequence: TGTGCCAGCAGTTTCCCAACGGGACTGAGTGGCTACACCTTC. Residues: CASSFPTGLSGYTF.

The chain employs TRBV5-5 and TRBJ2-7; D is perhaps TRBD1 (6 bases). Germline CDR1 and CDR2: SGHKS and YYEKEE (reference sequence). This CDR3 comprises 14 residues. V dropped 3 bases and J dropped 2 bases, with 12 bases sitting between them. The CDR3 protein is CASSSPGQTYEQYF. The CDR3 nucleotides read TGTGCCAGCAGCTCCCCGGGACAAACCTACGAGCAGTACTTC.

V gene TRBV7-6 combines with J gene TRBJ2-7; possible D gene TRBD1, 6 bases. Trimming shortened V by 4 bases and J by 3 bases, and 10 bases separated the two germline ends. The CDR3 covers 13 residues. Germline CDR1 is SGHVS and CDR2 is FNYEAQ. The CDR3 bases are TGTGCCAGCAGCTCGGACAGTGGCTACGAGCAGTACTTC. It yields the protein CASSSDSGYEQYF.

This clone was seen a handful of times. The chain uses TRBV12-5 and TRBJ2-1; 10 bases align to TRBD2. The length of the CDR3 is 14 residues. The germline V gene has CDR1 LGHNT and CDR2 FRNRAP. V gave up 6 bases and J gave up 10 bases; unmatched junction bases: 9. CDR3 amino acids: CASGRSSGSEEQFF. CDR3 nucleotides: TGTGCTAGTGGCCGGTCTAGCGGGAGCGAAGAGCAGTTCTTC.

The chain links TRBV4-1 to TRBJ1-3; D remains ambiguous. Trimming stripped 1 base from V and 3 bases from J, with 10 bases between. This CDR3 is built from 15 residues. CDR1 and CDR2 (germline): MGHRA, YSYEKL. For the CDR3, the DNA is TGCGCCAGCAGCCAAGTACCGACTGGTGGAAACACCATATATTTT. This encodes CASSQVPTGGNTIYF.

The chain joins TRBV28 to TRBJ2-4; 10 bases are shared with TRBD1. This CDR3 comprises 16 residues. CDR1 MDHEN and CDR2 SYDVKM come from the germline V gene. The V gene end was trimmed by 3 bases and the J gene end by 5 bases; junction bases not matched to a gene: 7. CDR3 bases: TGTGCCAGCAGTTTTATCTGGACAGGGGGTCAAAACATTCAGTACTTC. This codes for CASSFIWTGGQNIQYF. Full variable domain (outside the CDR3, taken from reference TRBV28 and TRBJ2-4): DVKVTQSSRYLVKRTGEKVFLECVQDMDHENMFWYRQDPGLGLRLIYFSYDVKMKEKGDIPEGYSVSREKKERFSLILESASTNQTSMYLCASSFIWTGGQNIQYFGAGTRLSVL.

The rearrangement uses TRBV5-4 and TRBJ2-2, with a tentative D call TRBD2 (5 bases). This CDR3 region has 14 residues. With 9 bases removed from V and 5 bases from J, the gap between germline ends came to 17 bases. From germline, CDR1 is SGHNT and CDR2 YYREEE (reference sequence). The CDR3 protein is CAIPLGSGTGELFF. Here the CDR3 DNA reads TGTGCCATTCCGTTAGGGTCGGGGACCGGGGAGCTGTTTTTT.

Written as DNA, the CDR3 is TGCGCCAGCAGCCAAGGGGAGACTAGCGGGCGCGATTGGTCGGTGACCGGGGAGCTGTTTTTT. It encodes CASSQGETSGRDWSVTGELFF. V gene TRBV4-1 combines with J gene TRBJ2-2; 10 bases align to TRBD2. Germline assignment: CDR1 MGHRA and CDR2 YSYEKL. The CDR3 is made up of 21 amino acids. Unmatched junction bases numbered 19, after V lost 1 base and J lost 5 bases.

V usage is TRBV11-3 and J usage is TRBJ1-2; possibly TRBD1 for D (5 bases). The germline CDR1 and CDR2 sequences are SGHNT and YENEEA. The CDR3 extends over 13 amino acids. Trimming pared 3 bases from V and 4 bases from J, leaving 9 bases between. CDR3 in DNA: TGTGCCAGCAGCTTCCCAGGGCTCTATGGCTACACCTTC. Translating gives CASSFPGLYGYTF. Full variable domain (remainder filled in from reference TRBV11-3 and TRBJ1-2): EAGVVQSPRYKIIEKKQPVAFWCNPISGHNTLYWYLQNLGQGPELLIRYENEEAVDDSQLPKDRFSAERLKGVDSTLKIQPAELGDSAVYLCASSFPGLYGYTFGSGTRLTVV.

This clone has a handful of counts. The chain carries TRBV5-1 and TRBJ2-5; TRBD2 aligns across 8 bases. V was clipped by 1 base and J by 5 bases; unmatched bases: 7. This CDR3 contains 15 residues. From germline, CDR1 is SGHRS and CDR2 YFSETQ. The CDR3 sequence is CASSLSAGGFETQYF. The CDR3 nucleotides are TGCGCCAGCAGCTTGAGTGCGGGAGGCTTTGAGACCCAGTACTTC.

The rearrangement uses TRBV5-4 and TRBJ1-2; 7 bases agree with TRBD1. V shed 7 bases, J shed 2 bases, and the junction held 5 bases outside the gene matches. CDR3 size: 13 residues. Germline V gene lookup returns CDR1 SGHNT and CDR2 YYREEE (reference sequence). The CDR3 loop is CASGRQGNYGYTF. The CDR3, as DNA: TGTGCCAGCGGGAGACAGGGAAACTATGGCTACACCTTC.

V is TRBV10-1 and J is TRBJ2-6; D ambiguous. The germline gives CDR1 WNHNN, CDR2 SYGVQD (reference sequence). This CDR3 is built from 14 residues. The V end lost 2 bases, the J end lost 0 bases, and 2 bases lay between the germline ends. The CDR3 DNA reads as TGCGCCAGCAGTGAGGGCTCTGGGGCCAACGTCCTGACTTTC. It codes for CASSEGSGANVLTF.

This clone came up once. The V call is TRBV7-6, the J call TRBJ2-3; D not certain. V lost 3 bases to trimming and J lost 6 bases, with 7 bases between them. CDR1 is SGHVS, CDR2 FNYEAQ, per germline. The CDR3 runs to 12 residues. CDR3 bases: TGTGCCAGCAGCTTCGGTGGGGATACGCAGTATTTT. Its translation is CASSFGGDTQYF.

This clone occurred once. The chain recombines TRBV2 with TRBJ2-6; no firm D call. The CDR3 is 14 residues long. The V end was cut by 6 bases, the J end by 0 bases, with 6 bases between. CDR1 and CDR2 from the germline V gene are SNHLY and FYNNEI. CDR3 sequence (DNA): TGTGCCAGCAGAATAGCCTCTGGGGCCAACGTCCTGACTTTC. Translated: CASRIASGANVLTF.

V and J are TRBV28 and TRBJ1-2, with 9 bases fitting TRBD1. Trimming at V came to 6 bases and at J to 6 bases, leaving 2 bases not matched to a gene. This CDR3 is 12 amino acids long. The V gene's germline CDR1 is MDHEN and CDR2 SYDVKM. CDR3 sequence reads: CASRGTGNGYTF. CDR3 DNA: TGTGCCAGCAGAGGGACAGGGAATGGCTACACCTTC.

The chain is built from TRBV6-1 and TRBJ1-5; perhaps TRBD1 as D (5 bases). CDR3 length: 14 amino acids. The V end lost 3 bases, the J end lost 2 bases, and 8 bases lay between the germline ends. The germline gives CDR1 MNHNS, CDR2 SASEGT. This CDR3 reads CASSEQGGNQPQHF. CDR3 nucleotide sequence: TGTGCCAGCAGTGAGCAGGGTGGCAATCAGCCCCAGCATTTT.

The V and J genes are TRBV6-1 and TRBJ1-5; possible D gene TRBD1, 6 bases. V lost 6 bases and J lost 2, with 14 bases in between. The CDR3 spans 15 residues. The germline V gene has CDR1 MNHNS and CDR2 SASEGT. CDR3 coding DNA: TGTGCCAGCAGGTCTGAACAGGGTGGCAATCAGCCCCAGCATTTT. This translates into CASRSEQGGNQPQHF.

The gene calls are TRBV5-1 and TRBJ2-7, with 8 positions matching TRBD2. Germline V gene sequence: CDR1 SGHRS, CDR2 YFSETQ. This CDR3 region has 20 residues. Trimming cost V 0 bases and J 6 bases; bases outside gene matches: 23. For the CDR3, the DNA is TGCGCCAGCAGCTTGGTAAGGCGGGCTGTCAAGGAGCGGGAGAAGGTCGAGCAGTACTTC. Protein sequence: CASSLVRRAVKEREKVEQYF.

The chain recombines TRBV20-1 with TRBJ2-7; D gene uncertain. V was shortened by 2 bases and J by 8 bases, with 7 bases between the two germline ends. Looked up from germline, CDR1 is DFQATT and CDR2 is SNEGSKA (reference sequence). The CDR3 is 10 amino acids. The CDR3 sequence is CSARIGQQYF. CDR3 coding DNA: TGCAGTGCTAGAATCGGGCAGCAGTACTTC.

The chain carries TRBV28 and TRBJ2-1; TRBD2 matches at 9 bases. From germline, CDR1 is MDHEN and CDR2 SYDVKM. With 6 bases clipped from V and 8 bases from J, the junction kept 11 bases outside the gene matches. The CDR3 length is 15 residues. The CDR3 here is CASSPPGLAGDEQFF. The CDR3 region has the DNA TGTGCCAGCAGCCCCCCGGGACTAGCTGGTGATGAGCAGTTCTTC.

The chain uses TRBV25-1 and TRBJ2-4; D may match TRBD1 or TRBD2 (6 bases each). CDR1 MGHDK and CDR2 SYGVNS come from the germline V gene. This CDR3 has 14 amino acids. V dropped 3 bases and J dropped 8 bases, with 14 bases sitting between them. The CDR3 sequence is CASSENTGGHIQYF. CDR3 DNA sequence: TGTGCCAGCAGTGAGAATACTGGGGGGCACATTCAGTACTTC. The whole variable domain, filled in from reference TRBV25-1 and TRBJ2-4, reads EADIYQTPRYLVIGTGKKITLECSQTMGHDKMYWYQQDPGMELHLIHYSYGVNSTEKGDLSSESTVSRIRTEHFPLTLESARPSHTSQYLCASSENTGGHIQYFGAGTRLSVL.

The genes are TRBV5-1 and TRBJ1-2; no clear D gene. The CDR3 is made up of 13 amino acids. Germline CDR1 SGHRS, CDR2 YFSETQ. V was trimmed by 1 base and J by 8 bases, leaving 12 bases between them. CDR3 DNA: TGCGCCAGCAGCTTGTCGACCGCTTGGGGCTACACCTTC. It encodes CASSLSTAWGYTF.